These T cell receptor beta chains were read from a single sample in a study of T cell responses to AZD1222 COVID-19 vaccine. Measured with immunoSEQ multiplex PCR; TCRdb has only the in-frame clones, and not every one. The sample carries 95,000 to 130,000 clones, roughly 93% recorded once. This specimen consisted of peripheral blood, obtained 28 days after the second AZD1222 dose. The receptors were sampled from an adult who received the AZD1222 COVID-19 vaccine. Each CDR3 is given with its conserved first and last residue. D genes are given only for firm matches. For some rows the clone size is stated as once, few or many, or as a class when expanded; others skip it.

j_call,v_call,d_call,clone_size,cdr3_aa,cdr3_nt
TRBJ1-5,TRBV18,NA,NA,CASSPPGAGNQPQHF,TGTGCCAGCTCACCTCCAGGGGCGGGCAATCAGCCCCAGCATTTT
TRBJ1-6,TRBV6-5,TRBD1,NA,CASSSDRIAILHF,TGTGCCAGCAGTTCGGACAGGATCGCGATCCTCCACTTT
TRBJ2-1,TRBV28,NA,NA,CAAWSTYNEQFF,TGTGCCGCCTGGAGTACCTACAATGAGCAGTTCTTC
TRBJ2-2,TRBV29-1,NA,NA,CSVPGQGLGGELFF,TGCAGCGTCCCGGGACAGGGACTAGGTGGGGAGCTGTTTTTT
TRBJ2-1,TRBV7-9,TRBD2,NA,CASSSGLAGGPGQYNEQFF,TGTGCCAGCAGCTCCGGACTAGCGGGAGGTCCAGGTCAATACAATGAGCAGTTCTTC
TRBJ2-5,TRBV19,NA,NA,CASSIPGVGGETQYF,TGTGCCAGTAGTATCCCCGGAGTGGGAGGCGAGACCCAGTACTTC
TRBJ1-1,TRBV5-1,TRBD1,NA,CASSLFRQGGTEAFF,TGCGCCAGCAGCTTGTTCAGGCAGGGGGGTACTGAAGCTTTCTTT
TRBJ2-1,TRBV4-1,NA,NA,CASSQPRIGGEQFF,TGCGCCAGCAGCCAACCAAGGATCGGTGGTGAGCAGTTCTTC
TRBJ2-3,TRBV5-8,TRBD1,NA,CASSSTGVRDTQYF,TGTGCCAGCAGCTCGACAGGGGTGAGGGATACGCAGTATTTT
TRBJ1-6,TRBV9,NA,NA,CASSVDDRKNSPLHF,TGTGCCAGCAGCGTAGACGACAGAAAAAATTCACCCCTCCACTTT
TRBJ2-7,TRBV21-1,NA,many,CASRNTVEGQSYEQYF,TGTGCCAGCAGAAATACTGTTGAAGGGCAGTCCTACGAGCAGTACTTC
TRBJ2-1,TRBV7-9,TRBD1,once,CASTVGTGQHNEQFF,TGTGCCAGCACCGTAGGGACAGGGCAACACAATGAGCAGTTCTTC
TRBJ1-1,TRBV19,NA,NA,CASNSQNEAFF,TGTGCCAGTAATTCCCAGAATGAAGCTTTCTTT
TRBJ2-7,TRBV5-1,TRBD2,NA,CASSVGLAGVEQYF,TGCGCCAGCAGCGTGGGACTAGCGGGAGTCGAGCAGTACTTC
TRBJ1-3,TRBV6-1,NA,NA,CASSESSSWGPGNTIYF,TGTGCCAGCAGTGAAAGCTCTTCTTGGGGGCCTGGAAACACCATATATTTT
TRBJ2-1,TRBV30,NA,few,CAWSFNAGPNEQFF,TGTGCCTGGAGTTTTAATGCGGGGCCCAATGAGCAGTTCTTC
TRBJ2-7,TRBV7-6,NA,NA,CASSLGSLTPSYEQYF,TGTGCCAGCAGCTTAGGATCGCTGACCCCCTCCTACGAGCAGTACTTC
TRBJ1-6,TRBV30,NA,NA,CAWSAGQYNSPLHF,TGTGCCTGGAGCGCCGGACAGTATAATTCACCCCTCCACTTT